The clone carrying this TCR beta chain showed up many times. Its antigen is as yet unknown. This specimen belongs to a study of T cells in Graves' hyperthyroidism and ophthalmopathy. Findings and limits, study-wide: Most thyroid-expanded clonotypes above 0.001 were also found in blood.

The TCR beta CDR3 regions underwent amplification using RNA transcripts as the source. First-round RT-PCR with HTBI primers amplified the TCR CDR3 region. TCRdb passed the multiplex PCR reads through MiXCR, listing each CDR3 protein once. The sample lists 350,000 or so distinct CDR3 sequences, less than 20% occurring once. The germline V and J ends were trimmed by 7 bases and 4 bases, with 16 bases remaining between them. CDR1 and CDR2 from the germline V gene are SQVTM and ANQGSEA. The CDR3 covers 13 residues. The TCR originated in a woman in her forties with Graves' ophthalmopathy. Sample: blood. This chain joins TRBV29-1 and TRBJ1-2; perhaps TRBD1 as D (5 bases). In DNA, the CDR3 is TGCAGCGCCTCTACAGGAGCGCTCTATGGCTACACCTTC. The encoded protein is CSASTGALYGYTF.